This TCR beta chain is from a study of blood T cell repertoires in COVID-19. Overall study: Specimens from acute and convalescent COVID-19 originated in the United States, Italy and Spain.

The CDR3 covers 14 residues. V shed 4 bases, J shed 3 bases, and the junction held 5 bases outside the gene matches. Per the germline V gene, CDR1 is SQVTM and CDR2 is ANQGSEA. Method: immunoSEQ multiplex PCR; TCRdb's copy keeps in-frame clones and lacks some. The sample lists about 190,000 clones, 84% occurring once. The gene calls are TRBV29-1 and TRBJ1-4; 7 positions agree with TRBD1. Sequenced material: PBMCs or T cells enriched from blood (not recorded which). The receptor was derived from a young woman who had been exposed to COVID-19. In DNA form, the CDR3 reads TGCAGCGTTGCCCAGGGGGGATCTAATGAAAAACTGTTTTTT. This gives the protein CSVAQGGSNEKLFF.